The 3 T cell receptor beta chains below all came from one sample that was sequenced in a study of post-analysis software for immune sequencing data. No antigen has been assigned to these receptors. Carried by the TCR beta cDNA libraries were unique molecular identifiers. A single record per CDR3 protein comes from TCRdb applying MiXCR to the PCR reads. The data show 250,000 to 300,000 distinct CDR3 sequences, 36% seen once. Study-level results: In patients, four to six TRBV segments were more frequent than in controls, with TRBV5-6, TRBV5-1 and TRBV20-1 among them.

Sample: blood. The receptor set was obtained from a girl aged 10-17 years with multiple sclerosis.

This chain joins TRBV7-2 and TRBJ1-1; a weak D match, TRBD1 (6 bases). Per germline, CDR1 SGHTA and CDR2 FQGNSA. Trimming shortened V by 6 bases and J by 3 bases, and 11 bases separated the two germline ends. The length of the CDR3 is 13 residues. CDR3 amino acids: CASRSRQDTEAFF. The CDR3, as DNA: TGTGCCAGCAGAAGTCGACAGGACACTGAAGCTTTCTTT.

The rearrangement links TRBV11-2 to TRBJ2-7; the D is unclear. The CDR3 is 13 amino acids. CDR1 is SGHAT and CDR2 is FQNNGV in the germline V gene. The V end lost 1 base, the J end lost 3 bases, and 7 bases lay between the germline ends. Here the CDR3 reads CASSLGYVYEQYF. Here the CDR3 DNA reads TGTGCCAGCAGCTTAGGTTACGTCTACGAGCAGTACTTC.

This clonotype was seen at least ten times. The CDR3 protein is CSARDLNGGPRDRLNQPQHF. CDR3 coding DNA: TGCAGTGCTAGAGATTTGAATGGGGGACCCCGGGACAGGCTCAATCAGCCCCAGCATTTT. The chain couples TRBV20-1 to TRBJ1-5, with 8 bases matching TRBD1. The germline V gene encodes CDR1 DFQATT and CDR2 SNEGSKA (reference sequence). Trimming took 0 bases from V and 3 from J; bases not matched to a gene: 19. The CDR3 has 20 amino acids.